This T cell receptor (beta chain) emerged from a study of early T cells in non-severe SARS-CoV-2 infection. Whole-study context: RNA in bulk from unsorted whole blood was sequenced, and chains were unpaired. Study conclusions and caveats: Clonotype matching in VDJdb favored anti-spike CD8 responses and did not capture private and CD4 specificities.

Germline assignment: CDR1 LGHNA and CDR2 YSLEER. The CDR3 contains 11 residues. The ends were cut back, 3 bases at V and 8 bases at J, with 4 bases in the middle. This clonotype was counted only a few times. Its antigen is undetermined. Individual cDNA molecules were tagged with unique molecular identifiers. TCRdb independently ran MiXCR on the 5' RACE reads; one entry per CDR3 protein. In the table there are around 26,000 distinct CDR3 sequences, roughly 5% of which are singletons. V gene TRBV4-3 combines with J gene TRBJ2-2; D remains ambiguous. Material: whole blood. The TCR was taken from an adult who was a healthcare worker with PCR-confirmed SARS-CoV-2 infection or an uninfected control (not recorded which). The CDR3 bases are TGCGCCAGCAGCCAGGAAGGGGAGCTGTTTTTT. Translation: CASSQEGELFF.